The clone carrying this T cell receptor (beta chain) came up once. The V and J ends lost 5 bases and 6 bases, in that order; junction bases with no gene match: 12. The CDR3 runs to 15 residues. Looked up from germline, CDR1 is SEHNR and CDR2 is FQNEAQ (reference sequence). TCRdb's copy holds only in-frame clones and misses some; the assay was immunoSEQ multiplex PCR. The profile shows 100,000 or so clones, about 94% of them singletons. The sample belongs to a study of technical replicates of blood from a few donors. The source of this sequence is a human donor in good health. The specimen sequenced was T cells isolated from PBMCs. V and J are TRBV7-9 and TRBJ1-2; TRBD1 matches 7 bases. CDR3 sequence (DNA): TGTGCCAGCAGCGTACAACTGACAGGGCTGGATGGCTACACCTTC. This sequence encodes CASSVQLTGLDGYTF.